The text below deals with one TCR beta chain. As to time point: sample taken at primary tumor resection. The sequenced material consisted of unsorted whole RNA from tumor, nontumor lung or frozen PBMC. TCRdb re-called the 5' RACE reads through MiXCR, storing one row per CDR3 protein. Of roughly 17,000 distinct CDR3 sequences listed, under 20% were seen once; the top ten hold 11% to 15%. The entry originates in a study of spatial heterogeneity in lung cancer. Per germline, CDR1 LNHNV and CDR2 YYDKDF (reference sequence). The CDR3 is 20 amino acids. Trimming shortened V by 0 bases and J by 2 bases, and 26 bases separated the two germline ends.

This TCR derives from a male donor with early-stage non-small cell lung cancer. J is TRBJ2-7 and V is TRBV15; D possibly corresponds to TRBD2 (5 bases). Sequenced material: PBMCs, taken at surgery. DNA of the CDR3: TGTGCCACCAGCAGAGATCTCTGGCCGTTCAGCGTTGGAGGCCCCTACGAGCAGTACTTC. Protein product: CATSRDLWPFSVGGPYEQYF.